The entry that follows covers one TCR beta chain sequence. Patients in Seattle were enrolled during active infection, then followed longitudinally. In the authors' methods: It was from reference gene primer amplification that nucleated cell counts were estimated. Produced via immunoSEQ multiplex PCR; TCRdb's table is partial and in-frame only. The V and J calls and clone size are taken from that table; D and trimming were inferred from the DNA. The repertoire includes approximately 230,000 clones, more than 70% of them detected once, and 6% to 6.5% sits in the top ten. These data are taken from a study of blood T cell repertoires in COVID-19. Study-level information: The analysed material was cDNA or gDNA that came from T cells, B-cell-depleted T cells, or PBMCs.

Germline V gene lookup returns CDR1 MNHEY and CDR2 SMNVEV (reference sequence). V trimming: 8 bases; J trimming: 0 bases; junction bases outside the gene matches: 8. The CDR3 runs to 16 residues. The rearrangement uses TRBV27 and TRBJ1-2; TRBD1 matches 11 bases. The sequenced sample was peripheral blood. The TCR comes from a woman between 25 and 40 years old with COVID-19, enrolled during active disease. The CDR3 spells CASYGQGARANYGYTF. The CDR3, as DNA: TGTGCCAGCTATGGACAGGGGGCTAGGGCTAACTATGGCTACACCTTC.